The count of the clone carrying this T cell receptor beta chain is one. Profiled with immunoSEQ multiplex PCR; TCRdb holds only in-frame clones, not every one. This table holds around 23,000 clones, about 91% found once. CDR1 is SQVTM, CDR2 ANQGSEA, per germline. The V gene lost 8 bases and the J gene lost 5 bases, with 15 bases spanning the gap. This CDR3 has 13 amino acids. The data belong to a study of blood T cell repertoires in COVID-19. The sequence was collected from a human donor in a cohort sampled during active COVID-19. This sequence joins TRBV29-1 and TRBJ2-2; D not certain. The specimen sequenced was peripheral blood. In nucleotides, the CDR3 is TGCAGCTCTCAACGAGCCGGTACCGGGGAGCTGTTTTTT. This sequence encodes CSSQRAGTGELFF.